What follows are 26 T cell receptor beta chains derived from one specimen sequenced in a study of tumor-infiltrating lymphocytes in primary liver carcinoma. With around 500 ng total RNA as template and a constant-region primer, TCR beta cDNA was made. For TCR beta, libraries were produced by three nested multiplex PCR rounds using slightly modified ARM-PCR. Researchers ran the first two PCR rounds for roughly 11 cycles each with TRBV1-TRBV30 forward primers and a C-beta reverse primer. TCRdb used MiXCR to reprocess the multiplex PCR reads, holding one entry per CDR3 protein. The table lists approximately 300,000 distinct CDR3 sequences, 65% of them singletons. In addition to blood RNA drawn from unsorted whole blood, germline DNA was extracted. The sample was peripheral blood. The receptors here all came from a man aged 40-50 years with primary liver carcinoma and hepatitis B virus infection.

This clonotype was seen at least ten times. V and J are TRBV11-2 and TRBJ1-3; D gene unclear. CDR3 length: 15 amino acids. The V end lost 5 bases, the J end lost 7 bases, and 18 bases lay between the germline ends. The germline gives CDR1 SGHAT, CDR2 FQNNGV. Here the CDR3 reads CASSPIAGVGNTIYF. As DNA, the CDR3 is TGTGCCAGCAGCCCAATAGCGGGCGTTGGGAACACCATATATTTT.

The chain has TRBV2 and TRBJ1-5; D is unclear. The germline gives CDR1 SNHLY, CDR2 FYNNEI. The CDR3 is 14 residues long. Trimming removed 2 bases from V and 4 bases from J, with 9 bases in between. The DNA of the CDR3 is TGTGCCAGCAGTGAAAATCGAGCTAATCAGCCCCAGCATTTT. Its translation: CASSENRANQPQHF.

To note about this clonotype: With a much larger clone just one base away, this may be a read error. The V call is TRBV6-6, the J call TRBJ2-7, with TRBD2 matching over 7 bases. CDR3 length: 14 residues. Per germline, CDR1 MNHNY and CDR2 SVGAGI (reference sequence). The CDR3 region has the DNA TGTGTCAGCAGAGGACTGCGGGAGAGGGACGAGCAGTACTTC. Protein sequence: CVSRGLRERDEQYF.

Note on this clonotype: A much larger clone lies one base from this, so it may be a read error. This is likely a read error, given that the CDR3 carries no conserved phenylalanine or tryptophan at its end. The genes are TRBV11-2 and TRBJ2-3, with D unclear. The CDR3 is 13 amino acids. V dropped 1 base and J dropped 7 bases, with 9 bases sitting between them. Per the germline V gene, CDR1 is SGHAT and CDR2 is FQNNGV. CDR3 in DNA: TGTGCCAGCAGCTTAGTTGCGGTCCATACGCAGTATTTA. Amino acids: CASSLVAVHTQYL.

About this clonotype itself: A much larger clone is a single base away; this may be a read error. The chain carries TRBV11-2 and TRBJ2-7; 10 positions agree with TRBD2. This CDR3 is built from 16 residues. The V gene's germline CDR1 is SGHAT and CDR2 FQNNGV. V lost 0 bases to trimming and J lost 1 base; unmatched junction nucleotides: 3. The CDR3 sequence is CASSLDGTSASYEQYF. The CDR3 nucleotides are TGTGCCAGCAGCTTAGATGGGACTAGCGCGTCCTACGAGCAGTACTTC.

This rearrangement joins TRBV20-1 to TRBJ2-3; TRBD2 aligns across 11 bases. Trimming cost V 6 bases and J 0 bases; bases outside gene matches: 5. Germline-derived CDR1 and CDR2 are DFQATT and SNEGSKA (reference sequence). This CDR3 spans 15 amino acids. The CDR3 region has the DNA TGCAGTGCCCTCTTAGCGGGAGGGAGCACAGATACGCAGTATTTT. Its translation is CSALLAGGSTDTQYF.

Remarks on this clonotype: The junction shows a germline mismatch at one end, possibly a read error. CDR3 bases: TGTGGCAGCAGCTTAGCGGGTTCCTCCTACGAGCAGTACTTC. It specifies CGSSLAGSSYEQYF. The chain couples TRBV7-9 to TRBJ2-7, with 7 bases that match TRBD2. Germline CDR1 reads SEHNR; CDR2 reads FQNEAQ (reference sequence). This CDR3 contains 14 residues.

Many counts were recorded for this clonotype. This chain joins TRBV12-3 or TRBV12-4 and TRBJ2-7, with 7 nucleotides matching TRBD1. V was pared by 4 bases and J by 4 bases, with 4 bases of the junction left unmatched. This CDR3 spans 13 amino acids. Here the CDR3 reads CASSSTGRYEQYF. The CDR3 region has the DNA TGTGCCAGCAGTTCGACAGGGCGGTACGAGCAGTACTTC.

This clonotype was recorded a few times. The chain has TRBV28 and TRBJ2-5, with D unclear. This CDR3 has 13 residues. Deletions cut 5 bases from V and 4 bases from J, with 11 bases between. The germline V gene has CDR1 MDHEN and CDR2 SYDVKM. The CDR3 region is CASSQTVPETQYF. CDR3 nucleotide sequence: TGTGCCAGCAGTCAGACGGTCCCAGAGACCCAGTACTTC.

Turning to this clonotype: Since a much larger clone is just one base distant, this may be a read error. This chain connects TRBV4-2 to TRBJ1-5; D unresolved. The CDR3 is 15 amino acids. In germline, CDR1 is LGHNA, CDR2 YNFKEQ. As DNA, the CDR3 is TGTGCCAGCAGCCAAGGAGTCAGTGGTGATCAGCCCCAGCAATTT. Protein: CASSQGVSGDQPQQF.

Comments on this clonotype: At one of its ends the junction is not consistent with the germline gene, which may arise from a read error. The J gene is TRBJ2-1, the V gene TRBV11-2; D gene uncertain. Germline CDR1 and CDR2: SGHAT and FQNNGV. The CDR3 runs 13 residues. The chain's CDR3 is CASNSDGRNEQFF. DNA of the CDR3: TGCGCCAGCAACTCAGACGGCCGCAATGAGCAGTTCTTC.

A remark on this clonotype: One end of the junction does not line up with germline, which may come from a read error. The chain links TRBV5-1 to TRBJ2-1; perhaps TRBD2 as D (7 bases). CDR3 length: 14 amino acids. Germline-derived CDR1 and CDR2 are SGHRS and YFSETQ. The CDR3 spells CASLRNAGDNGQFF. The CDR3 DNA sequence: TGCGCCAGCTTAAGAAATGCGGGGGACAATGGGCAGTTCTTC.

This clonotype was counted many times. The genes are TRBV12-5 and TRBJ2-5; 11 nucleotides agree with TRBD2. This CDR3 has 15 residues. Trimming took 7 bases from V and 5 from J; bases not matched to a gene: 9. Per germline, CDR1 LGHNT and CDR2 FRNRAP. The CDR3 here is CASALALAGGETQYF. The CDR3, as DNA: TGTGCTAGTGCCCTGGCCCTAGCGGGAGGTGAGACCCAGTACTTC.

This clonotype was seen once. Given a much more abundant clone one base away, this may be a read error. The rearrangement links TRBV4-2 to TRBJ2-1; D gene unclear. The CDR3 loop spans 15 amino acids. Germline lookup yields CDR1 LGHNA and CDR2 YNFKEQ. CDR3 coding DNA: TGTGCCAGCAGCCAAGTTTCAGCGAAATACAATGAGCTGTTCTTC. It is translated as CASSQVSAKYNELFF.

In this sample, this clonotype turned up once. The junction shows a germline mismatch at one end, possibly a read error. The chain recombines TRBV6-6 with TRBJ1-4; TRBD1 matches 7 bases. The germline V gene encodes CDR1 MNHNY and CDR2 SVGAGI (reference sequence). This CDR3 has 15 residues. CDR3 amino acids: CTSTPQGGADEKLFF. CDR3 DNA: TGTACCAGCACCCCCCAAGGGGGCGCGGATGAAAAACTGTTTTTT.

About this clonotype itself: One end of the junction fails to match germline, which may point to a read error. This sequence joins TRBV4-3 and TRBJ2-5; D may be TRBD2 (6 bases). CDR3 length equals 16 residues. In germline, CDR1 is LGHNA, CDR2 YSLEER. Here the CDR3 DNA reads TGCGCCAGCGGCCAAGACGAGGGGCGGGAACTAGAGACCCAGTACTTC. It encodes CASGQDEGRELETQYF.

The chain combines TRBV30 with TRBJ2-1; 12 bases fit TRBD2. V lost 2 bases, J lost 9 bases, and 14 bases stayed unmatched. The CDR3 runs 17 residues. Looked up from germline, CDR1 is GTSNPN and CDR2 is SVGIG (reference sequence). This CDR3 reads CAWSRGASGRAGGEQFF. The CDR3 coding sequence is TGTGCCTGGAGTCGAGGAGCTAGCGGGAGGGCTGGCGGTGAGCAGTTCTTC.

In its sample, this clonotype was seen a few times. The J gene is TRBJ2-5, the V gene TRBV5-1; the D gene is possibly TRBD2 (5 bases). Looked up from germline, CDR1 is SGHRS and CDR2 is YFSETQ. The CDR3 sequence is 14 residues long. V dropped 2 bases and J dropped 2 bases, with 10 bases sitting between them. As DNA, the CDR3 is TGCGCCAGCAGCTTCGGCGGGCAACAAGAGACCCAGTACTTC. The encoded protein is CASSFGGQQETQYF.

By sample fraction, this clonotype is medium-sized. J is TRBJ2-3 and V is TRBV11-2; 12 positions agree with TRBD2. V lost 5 bases to trimming and J lost 7 bases; unmatched junction nucleotides: 7. This CDR3 contains 15 residues. Per the germline V gene, CDR1 is SGHAT and CDR2 is FQNNGV. The CDR3 nucleotides are TGTGCCAGCAGCCTGACTAGCGGGAGTCAAAATACGCAGTATTTT. Its protein is CASSLTSGSQNTQYF.

Worth noting for this clonotype: A much larger clone lies a single base off, so this may be a read error. The chain uses TRBV4-2 and TRBJ2-4; TRBD2 aligns across 9 bases. Germline-derived CDR1 and CDR2 are LGHNA and YNFKEQ. The CDR3 totals 16 residues. The V gene end was trimmed by 0 bases and the J gene end by 8 bases; junction bases not matched to a gene: 8. CDR3 nucleotide sequence: TGTGCCAGCAGCCAAGAAACCGGGCGGGAGGGGTACATTCAGTACTTC. Its translation is CASSQETGREGYIQYF.

The chain has TRBV11-3 and TRBJ2-3, with 14 nucleotides matching TRBD2. Germline assignment: CDR1 SGHNT and CDR2 YENEEA. With V trimmed by 8 bases and J by 3 bases, 7 bases remained unmatched. The CDR3 consists of 16 residues. Written as DNA, the CDR3 is TGTGCCAGCTACCTTGGGACTAGCGGGAGTACAGATACGCAGTATTTT. The encoded protein is CASYLGTSGSTDTQYF.

Concerning this clonotype: This could be a read error, since a much larger clone is one nucleotide away. The V call is TRBV10-2, the J call TRBJ1-6, with D possibly matching TRBD1 (6 bases). The CDR3 extends over 12 amino acids. Germline V gene data show CDR1 as WSHSY and CDR2 as SAAADI. The CDR3 reads CARSDRMESLHF. The CDR3 nucleotides are TGCGCCAGGAGTGACAGGATGGAGTCTCTCCACTTT.

Note on this clonotype: A read error may account for a junction end that differs from germline. V usage is TRBV11-1 and J usage is TRBJ1-5, with unresolved D. This CDR3 contains 13 residues. Germline lookup yields CDR1 SGHAT and CDR2 FQDESV (reference sequence). The CDR3 DNA sequence: TGTGCCAGCAACACCACAAGCAAACAGCCCCAGCATTTT. Its translation: CASNTTSKQPQHF.

About this clonotype itself: The junction departs from germline at one end; a sequencing error may be responsible. J is TRBJ2-1 and V is TRBV5-6, with 10 positions matching TRBD2. CDR3 length: 16 amino acids. Germline V gives CDR1 SGHDT, CDR2 YYEEEE. The CDR3 here is CASGLARTSGYNEQFF. The CDR3 nucleotides are TGTGCCAGCGGCTTGGCTAGGACTAGCGGATACAATGAGCAGTTCTTC. Looking up the rest from reference TRBV5-6 and TRBJ2-1 gives the full variable domain: DAGVTQSPTHLIKTRGQQVTLRCSPKSGHDTVSWYQQALGQGPQFIFQYYEEEERQRGNFPDRFSGHQFPNYSSELNVNALLLGDSALYLCASGLARTSGYNEQFFGPGTRLTVL.

Note on this clonotype: Being one base from a much bigger clone, this may be a read error. The J gene is TRBJ2-3, the V gene TRBV30; TRBD1 matches at 9 bases. Germline V CDR1 and CDR2: GTSNPN, SVGIG (reference sequence). The CDR3 has 14 amino acids. The CDR3 region is CTWSIGQGSDTQYF. CDR3 nucleotides: TGTACCTGGAGTATAGGACAGGGGTCAGATACGCAGTATTTT.

CDR3 in amino acids: CASRPSFMVGLSQPQHF. The CDR3 bases are TGTGCCAGCAGGCCCTCATTTATGGTGGGCTTGAGTCAGCCCCAGCATTTT. The chain recombines TRBV6-1 with TRBJ1-5; D gene ambiguous. Trimming removed 6 bases at V and 6 bases at J, with 24 bases between. CDR1 MNHNS and CDR2 SASEGT come from the germline V gene. This CDR3 contains 17 residues.